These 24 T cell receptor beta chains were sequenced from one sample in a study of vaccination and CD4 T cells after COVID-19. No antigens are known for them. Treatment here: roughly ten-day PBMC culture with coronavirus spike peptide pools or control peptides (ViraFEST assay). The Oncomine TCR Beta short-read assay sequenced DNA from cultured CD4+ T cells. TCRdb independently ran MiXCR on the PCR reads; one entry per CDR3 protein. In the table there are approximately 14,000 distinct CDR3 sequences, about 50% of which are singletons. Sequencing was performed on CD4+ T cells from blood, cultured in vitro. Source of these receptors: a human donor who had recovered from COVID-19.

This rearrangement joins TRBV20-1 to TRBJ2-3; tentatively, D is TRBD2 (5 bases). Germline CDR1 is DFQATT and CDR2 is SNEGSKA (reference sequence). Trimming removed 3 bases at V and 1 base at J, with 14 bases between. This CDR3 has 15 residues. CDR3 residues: CSASGLGSGTDTQYF. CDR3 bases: TGCAGTGCTAGTGGCTTGGGTAGCGGCACAGATACGCAGTATTTT.

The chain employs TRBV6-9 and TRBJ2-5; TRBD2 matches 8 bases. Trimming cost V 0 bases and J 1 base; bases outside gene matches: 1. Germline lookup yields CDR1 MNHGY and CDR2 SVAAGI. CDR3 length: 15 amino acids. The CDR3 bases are TGTGCCAGCAGTTATTCCACTAGCGGCCAAGAGACCCAGTACTTC. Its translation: CASSYSTSGQETQYF.

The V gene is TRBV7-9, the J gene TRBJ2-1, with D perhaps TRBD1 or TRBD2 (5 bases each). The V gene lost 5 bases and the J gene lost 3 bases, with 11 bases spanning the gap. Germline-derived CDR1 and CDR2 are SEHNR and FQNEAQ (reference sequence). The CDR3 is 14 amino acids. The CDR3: CASSPLGVYNEQFF. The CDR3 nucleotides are TGTGCCAGCAGCCCCTTGGGGGTCTACAATGAGCAGTTCTTC.

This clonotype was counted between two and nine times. The chain's CDR3 is CASSGGSGTPSDTQYF. CDR3 coding DNA: TGTGCCAGCAGTGGGGGGTCCGGGACTCCCTCCGATACCCAGTACTTC. The V call is TRBV2, the J call TRBJ2-5, with D maybe TRBD2 (6 bases). This CDR3 has 16 residues. V was trimmed by 4 bases and J by 8 bases, leaving 23 bases between them. Germline values: CDR1 SNHLY, CDR2 FYNNEI.

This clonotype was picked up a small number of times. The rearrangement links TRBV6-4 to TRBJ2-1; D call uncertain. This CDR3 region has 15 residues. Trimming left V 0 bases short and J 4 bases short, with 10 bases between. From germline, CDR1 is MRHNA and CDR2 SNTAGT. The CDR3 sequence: CASSDSTEGYNEQFF. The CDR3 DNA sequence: TGTGCCAGCAGTGACTCGACTGAAGGGTACAATGAGCAGTTCTTC.

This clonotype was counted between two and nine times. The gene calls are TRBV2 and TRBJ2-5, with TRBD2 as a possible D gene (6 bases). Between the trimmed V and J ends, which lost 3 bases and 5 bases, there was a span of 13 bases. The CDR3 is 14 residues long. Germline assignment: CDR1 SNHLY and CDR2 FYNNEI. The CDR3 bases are TGTGCCAGCAGTGAGGAGGGCCTCGGGGAGACCCAGTACTTC. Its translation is CASSEEGLGETQYF.

The DNA for the CDR3 is TGTGCCAGCAGCTGGTCCCCCCCGGGACAGGGTTCACCCTCCGCCAAAAACATTCAGTACTTC. Translation gives CASSWSPPGQGSPSAKNIQYF. This sequence joins TRBV7-9 and TRBJ2-4, with 9 bases identical to TRBD1. CDR1 and CDR2 from the germline V gene are SEHNR and FQNEAQ (reference sequence). The V segment lost 4 bases and the J segment 1 base; nucleotides outside the gene matches: 20. This CDR3 is 21 amino acids long.

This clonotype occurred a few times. In nucleotides, the CDR3 is TGTGCCAGCAGCTTAGGCCGGGACGGCTACGAGCAGTACTTC. Its protein is CASSLGRDGYEQYF. This chain uses TRBV7-2 with TRBJ2-7; D could derive from TRBD1 or TRBD2 (5 bases each). The germline gives CDR1 SGHTA, CDR2 FQGNSA. This CDR3 spans 14 amino acids. V was pared by 1 base and J by 3 bases, with 10 bases between.

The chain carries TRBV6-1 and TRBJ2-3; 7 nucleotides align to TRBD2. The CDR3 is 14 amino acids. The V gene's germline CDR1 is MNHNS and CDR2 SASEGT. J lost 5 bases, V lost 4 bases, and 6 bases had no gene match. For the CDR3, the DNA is TGTGCCAGCAGTGCGTCTAGCGGCGGAGATACGCAGTATTTT. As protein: CASSASSGGDTQYF.

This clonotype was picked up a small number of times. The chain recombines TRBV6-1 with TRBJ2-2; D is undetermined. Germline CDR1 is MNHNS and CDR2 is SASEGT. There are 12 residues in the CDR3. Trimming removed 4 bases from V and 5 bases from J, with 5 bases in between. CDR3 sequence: CASSGPTGELFF. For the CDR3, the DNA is TGTGCCAGCAGTGGACCTACCGGGGAGCTGTTTTTT.

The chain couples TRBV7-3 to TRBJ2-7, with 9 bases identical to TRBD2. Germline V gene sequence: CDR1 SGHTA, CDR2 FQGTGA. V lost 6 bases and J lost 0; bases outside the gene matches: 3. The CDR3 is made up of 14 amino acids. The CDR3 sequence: CASRPAGGSYEQYF. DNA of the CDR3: TGTGCCAGCAGGCCAGCGGGAGGCTCCTACGAGCAGTACTTC.

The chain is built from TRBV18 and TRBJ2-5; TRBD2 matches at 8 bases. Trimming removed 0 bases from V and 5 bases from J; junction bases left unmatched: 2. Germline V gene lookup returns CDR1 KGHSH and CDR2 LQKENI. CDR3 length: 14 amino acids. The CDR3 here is CASSPPSGGETQYF. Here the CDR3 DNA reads TGTGCCAGCTCACCACCGTCGGGAGGGGAGACCCAGTACTTC.

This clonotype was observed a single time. Here the CDR3 DNA reads TGTGCCAGCAGAAGAGAGGGAGGGCCCTACACCGGGGAGCTGTTTTTT. It translates to CASRREGGPYTGELFF. The V gene is TRBV6-2 or TRBV6-3, the J gene TRBJ2-2; 7 positions agree with TRBD2. V shed 6 bases, J shed 3 bases, and the junction held 10 bases outside the gene matches. This CDR3 contains 16 residues. Germline V gene data show CDR1 as MNHEY and CDR2 as SVGEGT.

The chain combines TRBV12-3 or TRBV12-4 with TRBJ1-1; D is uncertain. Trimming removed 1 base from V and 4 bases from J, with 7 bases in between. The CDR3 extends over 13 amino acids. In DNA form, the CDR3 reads TGTGCCAGCAGTTTAGGGGAGGGCACTGAAGCTTTCTTT. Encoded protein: CASSLGEGTEAFF.

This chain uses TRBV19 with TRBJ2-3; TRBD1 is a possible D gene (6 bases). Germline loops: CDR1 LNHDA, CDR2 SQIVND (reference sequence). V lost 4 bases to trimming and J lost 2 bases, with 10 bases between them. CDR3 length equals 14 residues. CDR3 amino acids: CASSTQGYTDTQYF. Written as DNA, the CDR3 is TGTGCCAGTAGTACACAGGGATACACAGATACGCAGTATTTT. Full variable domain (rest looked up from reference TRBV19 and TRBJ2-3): DGGITQSPKYLFRKEGQNVTLSCEQNLNHDAMYWYRQDPGQGLRLIYYSQIVNDFQKGDIAEGYSVSREKKESFPLTVTSAQKNPTAFYLCASSTQGYTDTQYFGPGTRLTVL.

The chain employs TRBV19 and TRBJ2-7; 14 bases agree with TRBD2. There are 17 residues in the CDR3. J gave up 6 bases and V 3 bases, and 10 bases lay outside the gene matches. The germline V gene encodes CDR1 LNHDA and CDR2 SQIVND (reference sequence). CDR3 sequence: CASSMGTSGSYGGEQYF. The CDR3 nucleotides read TGTGCCAGTAGTATGGGGACTAGCGGGAGTTATGGTGGCGAGCAGTACTTC. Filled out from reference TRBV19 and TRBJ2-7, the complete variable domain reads DGGITQSPKYLFRKEGQNVTLSCEQNLNHDAMYWYRQDPGQGLRLIYYSQIVNDFQKGDIAEGYSVSREKKESFPLTVTSAQKNPTAFYLCASSMGTSGSYGGEQYFGPGTRLTVT.

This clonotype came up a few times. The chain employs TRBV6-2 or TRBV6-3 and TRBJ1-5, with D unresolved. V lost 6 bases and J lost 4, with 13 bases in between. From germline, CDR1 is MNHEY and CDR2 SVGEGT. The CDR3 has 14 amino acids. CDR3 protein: CASRSPPWNQPQHF. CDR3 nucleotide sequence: TGTGCCAGCAGATCTCCGCCGTGGAATCAGCCCCAGCATTTT.

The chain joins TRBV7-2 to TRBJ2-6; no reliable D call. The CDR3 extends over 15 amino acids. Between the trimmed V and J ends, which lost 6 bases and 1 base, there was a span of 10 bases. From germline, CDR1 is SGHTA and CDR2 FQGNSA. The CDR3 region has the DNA TGTGCCAGCAGACAAAGGGATTCTGGGGCCAACGTCCTGACTTTC. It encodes CASRQRDSGANVLTF.

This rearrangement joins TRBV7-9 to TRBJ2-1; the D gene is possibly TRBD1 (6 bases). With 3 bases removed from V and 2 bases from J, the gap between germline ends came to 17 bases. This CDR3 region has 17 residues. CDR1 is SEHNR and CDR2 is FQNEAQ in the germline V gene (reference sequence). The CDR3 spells CASSFPRRQATYNEQFF. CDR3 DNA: TGTGCCAGCAGCTTCCCGAGAAGACAGGCGACCTACAATGAGCAGTTCTTC.

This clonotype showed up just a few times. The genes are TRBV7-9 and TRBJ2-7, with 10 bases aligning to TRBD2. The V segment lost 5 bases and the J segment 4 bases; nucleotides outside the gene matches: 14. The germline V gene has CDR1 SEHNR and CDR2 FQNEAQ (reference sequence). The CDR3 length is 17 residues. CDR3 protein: CASSPSGSVFGVYEQYF. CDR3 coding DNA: TGTGCCAGCAGCCCTAGCGGGAGCGTCTTCGGGGTTTACGAGCAGTACTTC.

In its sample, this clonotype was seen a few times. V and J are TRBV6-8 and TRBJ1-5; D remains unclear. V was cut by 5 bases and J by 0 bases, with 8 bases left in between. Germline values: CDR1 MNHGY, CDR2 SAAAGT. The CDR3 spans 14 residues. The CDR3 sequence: CASSLSYSNQPQHF. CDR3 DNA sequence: TGTGCCAGCAGTCTGAGTTATAGCAATCAGCCCCAGCATTTT.

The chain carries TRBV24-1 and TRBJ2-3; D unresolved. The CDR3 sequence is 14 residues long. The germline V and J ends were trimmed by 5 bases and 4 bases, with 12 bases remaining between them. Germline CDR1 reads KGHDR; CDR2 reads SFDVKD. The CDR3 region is CATSVGLDADTQYF. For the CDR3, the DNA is TGTGCCACCAGTGTGGGTCTGGATGCAGATACGCAGTATTTT.

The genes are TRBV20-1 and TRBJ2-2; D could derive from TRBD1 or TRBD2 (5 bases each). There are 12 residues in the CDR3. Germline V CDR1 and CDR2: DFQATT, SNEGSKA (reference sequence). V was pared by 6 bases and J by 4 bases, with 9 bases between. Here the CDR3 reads CSARGVTGELFF. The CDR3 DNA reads TGCAGTGCCCGAGGGGTCACCGGGGAGCTGTTTTTT.

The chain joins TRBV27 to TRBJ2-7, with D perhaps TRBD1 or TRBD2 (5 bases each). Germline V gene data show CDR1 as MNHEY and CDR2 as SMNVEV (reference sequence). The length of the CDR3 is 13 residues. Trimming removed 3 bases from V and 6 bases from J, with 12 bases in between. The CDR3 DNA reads TGTGCCAGCAGTTTCTGGGGGACGGGCGAGCAGTACTTC. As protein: CASSFWGTGEQYF.